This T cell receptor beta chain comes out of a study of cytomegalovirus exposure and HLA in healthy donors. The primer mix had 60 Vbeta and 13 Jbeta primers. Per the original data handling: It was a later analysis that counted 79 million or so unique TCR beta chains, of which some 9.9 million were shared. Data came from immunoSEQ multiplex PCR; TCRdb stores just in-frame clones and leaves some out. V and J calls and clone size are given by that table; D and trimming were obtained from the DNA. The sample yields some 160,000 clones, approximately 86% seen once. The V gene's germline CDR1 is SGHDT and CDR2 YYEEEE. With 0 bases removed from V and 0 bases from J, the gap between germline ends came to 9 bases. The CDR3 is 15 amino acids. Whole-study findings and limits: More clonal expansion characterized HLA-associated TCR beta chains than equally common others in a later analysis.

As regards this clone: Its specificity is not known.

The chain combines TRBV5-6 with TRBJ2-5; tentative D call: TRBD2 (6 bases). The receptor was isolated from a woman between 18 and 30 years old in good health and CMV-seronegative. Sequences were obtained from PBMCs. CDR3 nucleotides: TGTGCCAGCAGCTTGGCTCTAGCGAACCAAGAGACCCAGTACTTC. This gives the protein CASSLALANQETQYF.